The rows below give T cell receptor beta chains drawn from one sample of a study of blood T cell repertoires in COVID-19. Sequenced by immunoSEQ multiplex PCR; TCRdb stores in-frame clones only, minus some. Of around 160,000 clones detected, roughly four fifths appear once; the ten largest clones hold 7% to 10%. The sample taken for sequencing was peripheral blood. The receptors come from a human donor with acute or convalescent COVID-19. The donor label of this sample is uncertain. The CDR3 runs from the conserved cysteine through the conserved F or W. A D gene is named only where the DNA matches it firmly. Clone size appears in some rows only: once, few, many, or a class for an expanded clone.

J gene: TRBJ2-1; V gene: TRBV12-3/TRBV12-4; D gene: .; clone size: .; CDR3 DNA: TGTGCCAGCAGTCGTTCGGAGGAGCAGTTCTTC; CDR3 protein: CASSRSEEQFF
J gene: TRBJ1-1; V gene: TRBV9; D gene: TRBD1; clone size: .; CDR3 DNA: TGTGCCAGCAGCGTAGCGGCAGGGGGTAAAAGCACTGAAGCTTTCTTT; CDR3 protein: CASSVAAGGKSTEAFF
J gene: TRBJ2-3; V gene: TRBV5-4; D gene: .; clone size: once; CDR3 DNA: TGTGCCAGCAGCTTGGGACTAGAGGGAACAGATACGCAGTATTTT; CDR3 protein: CASSLGLEGTDTQYF
J gene: TRBJ1-5; V gene: TRBV30; D gene: .; clone size: .; CDR3 DNA: TGTGCCTGGAGTGGGGTGACCGGGCAGCCCCAGCATTTT; CDR3 protein: CAWSGVTGQPQHF
J gene: TRBJ1-3; V gene: TRBV6-2/TRBV6-3; D gene: .; clone size: .; CDR3 DNA: TGTGCCAGCAGCCCTAAGGGGGGGCCTTCCTCTGGAAACACCATATATTTT; CDR3 protein: CASSPKGGPSSGNTIYF
J gene: TRBJ1-2; V gene: TRBV5-5; D gene: .; clone size: .; CDR3 DNA: TGTGCCAGCAGCCGGGACCTTCGGGGGGAGTACACCTTC; CDR3 protein: CASSRDLRGEYTF
J gene: TRBJ1-2; V gene: TRBV18; D gene: .; clone size: .; CDR3 DNA: TGTGCCAGCTCACCATCTCACCCAGGGGAAAGTGGCTACACCTTC; CDR3 protein: CASSPSHPGESGYTF
J gene: TRBJ2-7; V gene: TRBV5-4; D gene: .; clone size: few; CDR3 DNA: TGTGCCAGCAGCTCTCAGCAGGGATTAACCTACGAGCAGTACTTC; CDR3 protein: CASSSQQGLTYEQYF
J gene: TRBJ1-2; V gene: TRBV19; D gene: .; clone size: .; CDR3 DNA: TGTGCCAGTAGTATGGACAGAAACAACTATGGCTACACCTTC; CDR3 protein: CASSMDRNNYGYTF
J gene: TRBJ1-1; V gene: TRBV18; D gene: .; clone size: .; CDR3 DNA: TGTGCCAGCTCACCTGGCAGGGAAGCTTTCTTT; CDR3 protein: CASSPGREAFF
J gene: TRBJ1-2; V gene: TRBV10-3; D gene: .; clone size: .; CDR3 DNA: TGTGCCATCGCCGGGAGGGAGGACTATGGCTACACCTTC; CDR3 protein: CAIAGREDYGYTF
J gene: TRBJ1-2; V gene: TRBV29-1; D gene: .; clone size: .; CDR3 DNA: TGCAGCGTTGCGGTGTCGGGGATAGGGGGCTACACCTTC; CDR3 protein: CSVAVSGIGGYTF
J gene: TRBJ2-1; V gene: TRBV24-1; D gene: .; clone size: .; CDR3 DNA: TGTGCCACCAGTGTCGGGAGAACAAACAATGAGCAGTTCTTC; CDR3 protein: CATSVGRTNNEQFF
J gene: TRBJ1-1; V gene: TRBV6-5; D gene: .; clone size: .; CDR3 DNA: TGTGCCAGCAGCTCCCGGGCCGGGCGGGGGACTGAAGCTTTCTTT; CDR3 protein: CASSSRAGRGTEAFF
J gene: TRBJ2-1; V gene: TRBV6-1; D gene: TRBD1; clone size: .; CDR3 DNA: TGTGCCAGCAGTGAATACAGGGGGAATGAGCAGTTCTTC; CDR3 protein: CASSEYRGNEQFF
J gene: TRBJ1-6; V gene: TRBV19; D gene: .; clone size: .; CDR3 DNA: TGTGCCAGTAGTAGGGGCCCGCGTTCACCCCTCCACTTT; CDR3 protein: CASSRGPRSPLHF
J gene: TRBJ2-4; V gene: TRBV3-1/TRBV3-2; D gene: TRBD1; clone size: .; CDR3 DNA: TGTGCCAGCAGCAATCCGGGACAGGGGGCTTACTTC; CDR3 protein: CASSNPGQGAYF